This TCR beta chain was sequenced during a study of graft-versus-host responses after intestinal transplantation (dated by TCRdb to 2020 to 2022). Study-level background: The transplants that recipients received were multivisceral, liver-intestinal, or isolated intestinal. All recipients received anti-thymocyte globulin induction followed by maintenance tacrolimus and steroids for two to four years. Bulk TCR-beta CDR3 sequencing was used to track graft-versus-host and host-versus-graft alloreactive T cell clones in the graft, circulation and bone marrow after intestinal transplantation. To identify alloreactive clones, pre-transplant mixed lymphocyte reaction products were sequenced and compared with unstimulated pre-transplant donor and recipient T cells. A cohort of 20 to 25 intestinal transplant recipients, including one retransplant, was enrolled, and a few patients lacking pretransplant specimens were excluded. Donor T cell macrochimerism was defined as a peak of at least 4% donor T cells among recipient peripheral blood mononuclear cells. Rather than going through the commercial service, samples from three later patients were sequenced in-house on an Illumina MiSeq and processed with MiXCR. Paper-wide results and their limitations: GvH clones were detected in recipient bone marrow, and some appeared earlier in ileal mucosa or blood, consistent with an intestinal mucosal origin. High GvH to HvG T cell clonal ratios were observed in the allografts of patients with donor T cell macrochimerism. Early after transplant, peak levels of circulating GvH clones were found to be associated with declines in HvG clones. Conclusions were limited by the relatively low number and heterogeneity of intestinal transplant patients.

Libraries were made using the immunoSEQ multiplex PCR assay. For most patients, genomic DNA was subjected to high-throughput TCR-beta CDR3 sequencing by Adaptive Biotechnologies. Per the authors' processing: Adaptive's ImmunoSEQ software supplied the TCR sequencing data for 15 to 20 patients, while MiXCR and VDJtools were used to process three other patients. Because the origin of CDR3 nucleotide sequences shared between donor and recipient could not be assigned, those sequences were removed. At least 2-fold expansion over unstimulated cells and a minimum CFSE-low frequency of 0.002% (template counts) or 0.001% (read counts) were required for clones to be classified as alloreactive. Clones were considered mappable if detected in sequenced pre-transplant spleen, lymph node, or MLR CFSE-low populations of the donor or recipient. The cumulative frequency of alloreactive clones was calculated as a percentage of all sequences, weighted by copy number. TCRdb's version of the immuneACCESS table is confined to in-frame rearrangements and falls short of the full clone set. An unresolved V gene accounts for under half of the shortfall where checked; the remainder is of unknown origin. For V, J and clone size, that table is used; D and trimming come from the DNA. This sample is represented by about 39,000 clones; over 90% of them were singletons. 3.6% of the sample is in the top ten clones.

Blood samples were collected up to 4 times in the first month after transplant and then at least monthly when available. The trim is 6 bases for V and 5 bases for J, with a gap of 8 bases between the germline ends. Reading the germline V gene gives CDR1 MNHEY and CDR2 SVGAGI. Spanning cysteine to phenylalanine, the CDR3 consists of 11 amino acids. Only the CDR3 portion is preserved as DNA: 33 bases, with reading frame beginning at the first base. A single count supports this clone. The target of this receptor is not known. No qualities accompany the bases; no much larger clone lies one base away. The sequenced sample was PBMCs, obtained around 720 days after intestinal transplantation. This receptor was taken from a human patient who received an intestinal transplant, so some T cells may come from the graft donor. The V gene is TRBV6-5 and the J gene is TRBJ2-7; the D gene lacks a confident call. The nucleotide sequence reads as follows: TGTGCCAGCAGGGTATCGCACGAGCAGTACTTC. Protein translation: CASRVSHEQYF.